This passage covers 24 T cell receptor beta chains from one sample sequenced in a study of blood T cell repertoires in COVID-19. Some clones are missing from TCRdb's copy, which holds only in-frame ones; the method was immunoSEQ multiplex PCR. The sample carries approximately 290,000 clones, around 81% recorded once. The sample taken for sequencing was peripheral blood. These receptors came from a person aged 65 to 85 with COVID-19, enrolled during active disease.

This chain connects TRBV5-1 to TRBJ2-7; TRBD2 matches 7 bases. Germline V gene lookup returns CDR1 SGHRS and CDR2 YFSETQ. The CDR3 spans 14 residues. With 4 bases clipped from V and 6 bases from J, the junction kept 10 bases outside the gene matches. In nucleotides, the CDR3 is TGCGCCAGCAGCACAACGGGGGAGGGTACCGAGCAGTACTTC. The encoded protein is CASSTTGEGTEQYF.

V gene TRBV7-2 combines with J gene TRBJ1-4; D is possibly TRBD1 (5 bases). The V gene lost 3 bases and the J gene lost 8 bases, with 13 bases spanning the gap. Looked up from germline, CDR1 is SGHTA and CDR2 is FQGNSA. The CDR3 extends over 14 amino acids. The CDR3 DNA sequence: TGTGCCAGCAGCTTTGGAGGGGTAGCCGAAAAACTGTTTTTT. Amino acid sequence: CASSFGGVAEKLFF.

This chain's CDR3 is CASSAITTAVGNEQFF. The CDR3 bases are TGTGCCAGCAGCGCCATCACTACGGCCGTGGGCAATGAGCAGTTCTTC. This sequence joins TRBV9 and TRBJ2-1; D call uncertain. The germline gives CDR1 SGDLS, CDR2 YYNGEE. This CDR3 contains 16 residues. The ends were cut back, 3 bases at V and 6 bases at J, with 19 bases in the middle.

The gene calls are TRBV19 and TRBJ2-7, with D possibly matching TRBD1 (6 bases). The CDR3 extends over 15 amino acids. V was pared by 0 bases and J by 3 bases, with 12 bases between. Germline V gives CDR1 LNHDA, CDR2 SQIVND (reference sequence). Here the CDR3 DNA reads TGTGCCAGTAGTATAGATATTTCGGGACACTACGAGCAGTACTTC. This gives the protein CASSIDISGHYEQYF. Variable domain in full (rest from reference TRBV19 and TRBJ2-7): DGGITQSPKYLFRKEGQNVTLSCEQNLNHDAMYWYRQDPGQGLRLIYYSQIVNDFQKGDIAEGYSVSREKKESFPLTVTSAQKNPTAFYLCASSIDISGHYEQYFGPGTRLTVT.

V gene TRBV5-1 combines with J gene TRBJ2-7; D perhaps matches TRBD2 (6 bases). Germline CDR1 and CDR2: SGHRS and YFSETQ. This CDR3 has 17 amino acids. V dropped 2 bases and J dropped 0 bases, with 18 bases sitting between them. The CDR3 protein is CASSFGQGLRSSYEQYF. In nucleotides, the CDR3 is TGCGCCAGCAGCTTTGGGCAGGGACTTAGGAGCTCCTACGAGCAGTACTTC.

This clone was detected once. The chain recombines TRBV28 with TRBJ2-7; the match to TRBD2 covers 8 bases. Germline lookup yields CDR1 MDHEN and CDR2 SYDVKM. J was trimmed by 6 bases and V by 5 bases; bases with no gene match: 12. This CDR3 is built from 15 residues. DNA of the CDR3: TGTGCCAGCAGTAACCAGCGAGGACTAGCCCTCGAGCAGTACTTC. This codes for CASSNQRGLALEQYF. The variable domain in full, with the rest retrieved from reference TRBV28 and TRBJ2-7, is DVKVTQSSRYLVKRTGEKVFLECVQDMDHENMFWYRQDPGLGLRLIYFSYDVKMKEKGDIPEGYSVSREKKERFSLILESASTNQTSMYLCASSNQRGLALEQYFGPGTRLTVT.

The gene calls are TRBV19 and TRBJ2-5; D call uncertain. CDR1 is LNHDA, CDR2 SQIVND, per germline (reference sequence). Deletions cut 3 bases from V and 5 bases from J, with 4 bases between. The CDR3 length is 11 residues. The CDR3 loop is CASSIAETQYF. The CDR3 coding sequence is TGTGCCAGTAGTATCGCGGAGACCCAGTACTTC.

The rearrangement uses TRBV19 and TRBJ2-7, with D tentatively TRBD2 (6 bases). The V and J ends lost 9 bases and 5 bases respectively, with 14 bases between them. From germline, CDR1 is LNHDA and CDR2 SQIVND (reference sequence). The CDR3 length is 12 residues. CDR3 amino acids: CASRDPGDEQYF. CDR3 nucleotides: TGTGCCAGCAGGGACCCGGGGGACGAGCAGTACTTC.

The rearrangement links TRBV7-9 to TRBJ1-2; D perhaps matches TRBD1 (6 bases). The germline V gene encodes CDR1 SEHNR and CDR2 FQNEAQ (reference sequence). Deletions cut 5 bases from V and 6 bases from J, with 16 bases between. This CDR3 is built from 14 residues. In DNA, the CDR3 is TGTGCCAGCAGCCCCCTAGGGGGTAGCCATGGCTACACCTTC. Its translation is CASSPLGGSHGYTF.

The chain is built from TRBV10-3 and TRBJ2-7; D is ambiguous. The CDR3 runs to 13 residues. Trimming pared 0 bases from V and 0 bases from J, leaving 3 bases between. The germline CDR1 and CDR2 sequences are ENHRY and SYGVKD. CDR3 in DNA: TGTGCCATCAGTGAGTCTAACTCCTACGAGCAGTACTTC. This sequence encodes CAISESNSYEQYF.

The rearrangement joins TRBV27 to TRBJ1-3; possibly TRBD1 for D (6 bases). CDR1 and CDR2 from the germline V gene are MNHEY and SMNVEV (reference sequence). There are 14 residues in the CDR3. V was trimmed by 5 bases and J by 2 bases, leaving 10 bases between them. The CDR3 nucleotides read TGTGCCAGCAGTCTGAACAGGGCTGGAAACACCATATATTTT. It specifies CASSLNRAGNTIYF.

A few counts support this clone. V usage is TRBV4-3 and J usage is TRBJ2-3, with D perhaps TRBD2 (5 bases). V was trimmed by 0 bases and J by 4 bases, leaving 17 bases between them. The CDR3 covers 17 residues. Germline values: CDR1 LGHNA, CDR2 YSLEER. CDR3 DNA sequence: TGCGCCAGCAGCCAAGATTCGGGTCTAGCCATCGCAGATACGCAGTATTTT. It yields the protein CASSQDSGLAIADTQYF.

The rearrangement links TRBV5-1 to TRBJ2-1; the match to TRBD2 covers 9 bases. Trimming cost V 2 bases and J 10 bases; bases outside gene matches: 1. Germline V lookup: CDR1 SGHRS, CDR2 YFSETQ. The CDR3 totals 12 residues. The CDR3: CASSFLAGEQFF. The CDR3 DNA reads as TGCGCCAGCAGCTTTCTAGCGGGAGAGCAGTTCTTC.

V usage is TRBV18 and J usage is TRBJ1-4, with unresolved D. CDR1 is KGHSH and CDR2 is LQKENI in the germline V gene. CDR3 length: 14 amino acids. The V and J ends lost 3 bases and 5 bases respectively, with 10 bases between them. The CDR3: CASSPARQNEKLFF. In DNA form, the CDR3 reads TGTGCCAGCTCACCGGCTAGGCAAAATGAAAAACTGTTTTTT.

The V gene is TRBV27, the J gene TRBJ1-6, with TRBD1 as a possible D gene (6 bases). Trimming cost V 0 bases and J 5 bases, with 11 bases left between them. Germline V gene sequence: CDR1 MNHEY, CDR2 SMNVEV (reference sequence). CDR3 length: 16 residues. This CDR3 reads CASSLSPGVDNSPLHF. The CDR3 nucleotides read TGTGCCAGCAGTTTATCCCCAGGGGTAGATAATTCACCCCTCCACTTT.

The CDR3 DNA sequence: TGTGCCAGCAGTTTTTGGGACAGGGGCCCTGGCTACACCTTC. Protein sequence: CASSFWDRGPGYTF. J is TRBJ1-2 and V is TRBV28, with 10 bases that match TRBD1. The CDR3 length is 14 residues. V lost 3 bases, J lost 7 bases, and 5 bases stayed unmatched. Germline CDR1 is MDHEN and CDR2 is SYDVKM.

This clone was picked up one time. The V and J genes are TRBV5-5 and TRBJ1-6, with TRBD1 identical over 9 bases. Per the germline V gene, CDR1 is SGHKS and CDR2 is YYEKEE (reference sequence). CDR3 length: 14 residues. V lost 4 bases to trimming and J lost 7 bases; unmatched junction nucleotides: 3. The CDR3 region has the DNA TGTGCCAGCAGCACAGGACAGGGGAATTCACCCCTCCACTTT. Its protein product is CASSTGQGNSPLHF.

This clone was recorded once. The chain combines TRBV19 with TRBJ1-1, with TRBD1 as a possible D gene (6 bases). Germline V lookup: CDR1 LNHDA, CDR2 SQIVND (reference sequence). Between the trimmed V and J ends, which lost 3 bases and 4 bases, there was a span of 9 bases. The CDR3 is 13 residues long. Here the CDR3 reads CASSIRGRTEAFF. Here the CDR3 DNA reads TGTGCCAGTAGTATCAGGGGCCGCACTGAAGCTTTCTTT.

The chain is built from TRBV6-1 and TRBJ2-7; tentatively, D is TRBD2 (6 bases). The CDR3 contains 15 residues. The V end lost 0 bases, the J end lost 3 bases, and 12 bases lay between the germline ends. From germline, CDR1 is MNHNS and CDR2 SASEGT. The CDR3 DNA sequence: TGTGCCAGCAGTGAAGCCTTAGCGGTTATCTACGAGCAGTACTTC. Protein sequence: CASSEALAVIYEQYF.

The V gene is TRBV7-2, the J gene TRBJ2-7; unclear D gene. Trimming left V 2 bases short and J 5 bases short, with 13 bases between. CDR1 and CDR2 (germline): SGHTA, FQGNSA. This CDR3 spans 14 amino acids. Here the CDR3 reads CASSLSSSYNEQYF. The CDR3, as DNA: TGTGCCAGCAGCTTAAGTTCGTCATACAACGAGCAGTACTTC.

This clone occurred once. The rearrangement links TRBV7-9 to TRBJ2-3, with a possible D match to TRBD1 (6 bases). CDR3 length: 15 amino acids. The V gene lost 5 bases and the J gene lost 0 bases, with 12 bases spanning the gap. CDR1 and CDR2 (germline): SEHNR, FQNEAQ (reference sequence). CDR3 sequence reads: CASSLYRASTDTQYF. CDR3 coding DNA: TGTGCCAGCAGCCTGTACAGGGCTAGCACAGATACGCAGTATTTT.

J is TRBJ2-7 and V is TRBV23-1; TRBD1 aligns across 7 bases. TRBV23-1 is given ORF status, its function remaining uncertain. The CDR3 length is 17 residues. V shed 8 bases, J shed 5 bases, and the junction held 21 bases outside the gene matches. The CDR3, as DNA: TGCGCCAGCGGCTCTAGTAAGGAGCGACAGGGTAGGCACGAGCAGTACTTC. Translation gives CASGSSKERQGRHEQYF.

This chain uses TRBV28 with TRBJ1-5, with a tentative D call TRBD1 (5 bases). The CDR3 is made up of 12 amino acids. With 3 bases removed from V and 10 bases from J, the gap between germline ends came to 10 bases. In germline, CDR1 is MDHEN, CDR2 SYDVKM. The CDR3 is CASSLTVQPQHF. CDR3 DNA: TGTGCCAGCAGTTTGACAGTTCAACCCCAGCATTTT.

This clone was seen a single time. This chain joins TRBV6-5 and TRBJ2-5; D ambiguous. The CDR3 extends over 14 amino acids. Trimming removed 6 bases from V and 2 bases from J, with 13 bases in between. From germline, CDR1 is MNHEY and CDR2 SVGAGI. CDR3 sequence reads: CASSSYDRQETQYF. The CDR3 DNA follows: TGTGCCAGCAGCTCCTATGATAGACAAGAGACCCAGTACTTC.